Listed here are 23 T cell receptor beta chains from one sample, sequenced in a study of blood T cell repertoires in COVID-19. The data were produced by immunoSEQ multiplex PCR, yet TCRdb's version contains in-frame clones alone and is incomplete. The sample holds about 89,000 clones, approximately 90% seen once. Sequencing used peripheral blood. These receptors originate from a man in his sixties with acute or convalescent COVID-19.

This chain joins TRBV14 and TRBJ2-2; possible D gene TRBD2, 6 bases. Germline CDR1 is SGHDN and CDR2 is FVKESK. The length of the CDR3 is 15 residues. The germline V and J ends were trimmed by 8 bases and 0 bases, with 13 bases remaining between them. The CDR3 coding sequence is TGTGCCAGCGGACATAGGAGGGCGAACACCGGGGAGCTGTTTTTT. It is translated as CASGHRRANTGELFF.

The chain employs TRBV6-5 and TRBJ2-1; 7 bases line up with TRBD2. The germline V gene has CDR1 MNHEY and CDR2 SVGAGI. Trimming took 5 bases from V and 6 from J; bases not matched to a gene: 7. The CDR3 sequence is 14 residues long. The chain's CDR3 is CASSPQRDLNEQFF. CDR3 nucleotide sequence: TGTGCCAGCAGTCCACAGCGGGACCTCAATGAGCAGTTCTTC.

This clone was detected a few times. The chain couples TRBV19 to TRBJ1-4; no definite D call. The CDR3 has 18 residues. From germline, CDR1 is LNHDA and CDR2 SQIVND (reference sequence). Trimming left V 5 bases short and J 2 bases short, with 21 bases between. CDR3: CASSGRHDLIGTNEKLFF. CDR3 DNA: TGTGCCAGTAGTGGTCGACATGACCTAATTGGGACTAATGAAAAACTGTTTTTT.

Of note for this clone: Other DNA sequences in this specimen translate into the identical CDR3. The chain carries TRBV6-5 and TRBJ2-2; D ambiguous. Germline V gene data show CDR1 as MNHEY and CDR2 as SVGAGI. V was pared by 0 bases and J by 5 bases, with 7 bases between. The CDR3 sequence is 14 residues long. The CDR3 sequence: CASSYSPDTGELFF. DNA for the CDR3: TGTGCCAGCAGTTACTCTCCAGATACCGGGGAGCTGTTTTTT.

V and J are TRBV21-1 and TRBJ1-3; the table's TRBD1 call for D was not verified on the DNA. TRBV21-1 is flagged as a pseudogene. The CDR3 length is 20 residues. CDR3 sequence (DNA): TGTGCCAGCAGCAAACGGGAATTAGGACAGAACCAATCCTCTGGAAACACCATATATTTT. This encodes CASSKRELGQNQSSGNTIYF.

The rearrangement joins TRBV7-9 to TRBJ2-3; TRBD2 agrees at 7 bases. The CDR3 spans 15 residues. V shed 3 bases, J shed 3 bases, and the junction held 6 bases outside the gene matches. The germline V gene has CDR1 SEHNR and CDR2 FQNEAQ (reference sequence). CDR3 in amino acids: CASSLKGGSTDTQYF. The CDR3 coding sequence is TGTGCCAGCAGCTTGAAGGGAGGGAGTACAGATACGCAGTATTTT.

The V call is TRBV5-1, the J call TRBJ2-3, with D maybe TRBD1 (6 bases). With 4 bases removed from V and 3 bases from J, the gap between germline ends came to 9 bases. This CDR3 is 13 amino acids long. The germline V gene encodes CDR1 SGHRS and CDR2 YFSETQ. The CDR3 nucleotides are TGCGCCAGCAGCAGAGACAGGACAGATACGCAGTATTTT. It codes for CASSRDRTDTQYF.

V and J are TRBV25-1 and TRBJ2-5; 7 nucleotides line up with TRBD2. Germline V CDR1 and CDR2: MGHDK, SYGVNS. With V trimmed by 5 bases and J by 4 bases, 10 bases remained unmatched. The CDR3 extends over 15 amino acids. The CDR3 region is CASSSAGGGVETQYF. The CDR3 region has the DNA TGTGCCAGCAGTTCTGCAGGCGGGGGTGTAGAGACCCAGTACTTC.

This chain links TRBV28 with TRBJ2-3, with 8 bases aligning to TRBD2. The CDR3 is 14 residues long. Germline V lookup: CDR1 MDHEN, CDR2 SYDVKM. The J segment lost 5 bases and the V segment lost 7 bases, leaving 8 bases of the junction unmatched. CDR3 protein: CASTPAGDGDTQYF. CDR3 nucleotides: TGTGCCAGCACCCCAGCGGGGGATGGAGATACGCAGTATTTT.

The rearrangement uses TRBV20-1 and TRBJ2-7, with a possible D match to TRBD1 (6 bases). Germline CDR1 and CDR2: DFQATT and SNEGSKA (reference sequence). The V and J ends lost 0 bases and 9 bases respectively, with 9 bases between them. The CDR3 is made up of 11 amino acids. The CDR3 bases are TGCAGTGCTAGAGATGGGACAAGGCAGTACTTC. It specifies CSARDGTRQYF.

This chain joins TRBV11-1 and TRBJ1-1, with 7 bases matching TRBD1. The CDR3 runs to 15 residues. The germline CDR1 and CDR2 sequences are SGHAT and FQDESV (reference sequence). The V gene end was trimmed by 5 bases and the J gene end by 4 bases; junction bases not matched to a gene: 10. CDR3 nucleotide sequence: TGTGCCAGCAGCCCGACAGGGAGTGGAGTCACTGAAGCTTTCTTT. Its protein product is CASSPTGSGVTEAFF.

CDR3 bases: TGTGCCACGTTCCAAGGGGGCGAGGGCTATGGCTACACCTTC. Its translation is CATFQGGEGYGYTF. The genes are TRBV10-3 and TRBJ1-2; TRBD1 matches at 7 bases. The CDR3 has 14 residues. From germline, CDR1 is ENHRY and CDR2 SYGVKD. J was trimmed by 4 bases and V by 10 bases; bases with no gene match: 12.

This chain joins TRBV6-5 and TRBJ2-7; TRBD2 agrees at 11 bases. V lost 2 bases, J lost 1 base, and 4 bases stayed unmatched. The CDR3 totals 16 residues. Germline V gene data show CDR1 as MNHEY and CDR2 as SVGAGI. CDR3 sequence reads: CASSYALAGGSYEQYF. DNA of the CDR3: TGTGCCAGCAGTTACGCCCTAGCGGGGGGATCCTACGAGCAGTACTTC.

The chain carries TRBV4-1 and TRBJ2-5; weak D call: TRBD2 (5 bases). Germline lookup yields CDR1 MGHRA and CDR2 YSYEKL. The length of the CDR3 is 14 residues. Trimming took 5 bases from V and 1 from J, leaving 11 bases between them. DNA of the CDR3: TGCGCCAGCAGCTTTTTAGAGGGCCAAGAGACCCAGTACTTC. It is translated as CASSFLEGQETQYF.

The V call is TRBV4-1, the J call TRBJ2-1; 7 nucleotides align to TRBD2. After removal of 2 bases from V and 0 bases from J, the junction contained 1 base not matched to a gene. CDR3 length: 15 amino acids. Germline CDR1 and CDR2: MGHRA and YSYEKL. The CDR3 DNA is TGCGCCAGCAGCCAACAGCGGGGCTCCTACAATGAGCAGTTCTTC. It is translated as CASSQQRGSYNEQFF.

This clone was picked up one time. CDR3 sequence (DNA): TGCGCCAGCACCCCAGTCAGGGGGGATGAGACCCAGTACTTC. Its translation is CASTPVRGDETQYF. The rearrangement links TRBV10-2 to TRBJ2-5; a possible D gene is TRBD1 (7 bases). V was cut by 7 bases and J by 5 bases, with 17 bases left in between. This CDR3 is built from 14 residues. Germline CDR1 WSHSY, CDR2 SAAADI.

This clone was seen a single time. The rearrangement uses TRBV5-6 and TRBJ1-1, with TRBD1 matching over 7 bases. The ends lost 0 bases at V and 4 bases at J; junction bases unmatched: 3. CDR3 length: 14 residues. Germline CDR1 and CDR2: SGHDT and YYEEEE. In DNA, the CDR3 is TGTGCCAGCAGCTTGGTAACAGGGGCCACTGAAGCTTTCTTT. Its protein is CASSLVTGATEAFF.

The CDR3 here is CASSPGQGATGELFF. The CDR3, as DNA: TGTGCCAGCAGTCCAGGACAGGGGGCTACCGGGGAGCTGTTTTTT. The V gene is TRBV6-6, the J gene TRBJ2-2; TRBD1 matches 11 bases. Germline V lookup: CDR1 MNHNY, CDR2 SVGAGI (reference sequence). J gave up 5 bases and V 5 bases, and 4 bases lay outside the gene matches. The CDR3 sequence is 15 residues long.

This rearrangement joins TRBV10-3 to TRBJ2-7; possible D gene TRBD2, 7 bases. Trimming removed 6 bases at V and 0 bases at J, with 12 bases between. Germline-derived CDR1 and CDR2 are ENHRY and SYGVKD. The CDR3 runs to 14 residues. The CDR3 here is CAIRGGGSSYEQYF. CDR3 nucleotides: TGTGCCATCAGGGGGGGCGGGAGCTCCTACGAGCAGTACTTC.

This rearrangement joins TRBV5-5 to TRBJ1-1; 7 bases line up with TRBD1. CDR3 length equals 15 residues. Germline lookup yields CDR1 SGHKS and CDR2 YYEKEE (reference sequence). The junction had 8 bases not matched to a gene; V was cut back by 5 bases and J by 1 base. Here the CDR3 reads CASRHGQDRNTEAFF. The DNA of the CDR3 is TGTGCCAGCAGGCACGGACAGGACCGGAACACTGAAGCTTTCTTT. Combining the CDR3 with reference TRBV5-5 and TRBJ1-1 gives the whole variable domain DAGVTQSPTHLIKTRGQQVTLRCSPISGHKSVSWYQQVLGQGPQFIFQYYEKEERGRGNFPDRFSARQFPNYSSELNVNALLLGDSALYLCASRHGQDRNTEAFFGQGTRLTVV.

The chain uses TRBV2 and TRBJ2-7; 8 bases are a match to TRBD2. Germline CDR1 is SNHLY and CDR2 is FYNNEI. CDR3 length: 13 residues. After removal of 6 bases from V and 6 bases from J, the junction contained 7 bases not matched to a gene. As DNA, the CDR3 is TGTGCCAGCAGCGCTGGACTAGCCATCGAGCAGTACTTC. It encodes CASSAGLAIEQYF.

The chain recombines TRBV15 with TRBJ2-1; D possibly corresponds to TRBD1 (6 bases). Germline V gives CDR1 LNHNV, CDR2 YYDKDF (reference sequence). This CDR3 has 12 amino acids. The germline V and J ends were trimmed by 4 bases and 9 bases, with 10 bases remaining between them. The CDR3 sequence: CATSTIGGEQFF. The CDR3 DNA is TGTGCCACCAGCACAATAGGGGGTGAGCAGTTCTTC.

Concerning this clone: The sample holds other DNA sequences that translate to the same CDR3. The rearrangement joins TRBV6-5 to TRBJ1-1, with 7 bases that match TRBD1. Germline CDR1 is MNHEY and CDR2 is SVGAGI. The CDR3 spans 14 residues. V was pared by 6 bases and J by 5 bases, with 9 bases of the junction left unmatched. The CDR3 DNA reads TGTGCCAGCAGATCACCAGGGGGTGGAACTGAAGCTTTCTTT. Its protein product is CASRSPGGGTEAFF.